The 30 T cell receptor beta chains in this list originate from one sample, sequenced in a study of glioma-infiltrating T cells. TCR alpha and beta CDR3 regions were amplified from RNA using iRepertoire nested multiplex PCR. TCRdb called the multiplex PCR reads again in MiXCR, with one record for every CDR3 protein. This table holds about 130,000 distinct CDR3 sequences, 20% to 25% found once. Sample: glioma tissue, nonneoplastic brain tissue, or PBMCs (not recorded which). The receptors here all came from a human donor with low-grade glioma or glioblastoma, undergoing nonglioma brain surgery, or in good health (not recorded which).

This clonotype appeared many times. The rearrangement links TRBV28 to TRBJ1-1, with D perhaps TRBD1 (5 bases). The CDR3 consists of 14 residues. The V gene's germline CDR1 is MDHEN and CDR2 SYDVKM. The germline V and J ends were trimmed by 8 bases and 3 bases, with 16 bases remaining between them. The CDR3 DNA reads TGTGCCAGCCGACCCCCACGGGGGGACACTGAAGCTTTCTTT. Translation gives CASRPPRGDTEAFF.

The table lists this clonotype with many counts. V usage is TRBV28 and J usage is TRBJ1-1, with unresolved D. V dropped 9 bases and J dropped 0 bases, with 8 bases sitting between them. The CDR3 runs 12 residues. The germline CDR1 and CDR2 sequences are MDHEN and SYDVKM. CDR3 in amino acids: CASKELNTEAFF. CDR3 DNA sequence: TGTGCCAGTAAGGAGTTGAACACTGAAGCTTTCTTT. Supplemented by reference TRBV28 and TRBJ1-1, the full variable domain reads DVKVTQSSRYLVKRTGEKVFLECVQDMDHENMFWYRQDPGLGLRLIYFSYDVKMKEKGDIPEGYSVSREKKERFSLILESASTNQTSMYLCASKELNTEAFFGQGTRLTVV.

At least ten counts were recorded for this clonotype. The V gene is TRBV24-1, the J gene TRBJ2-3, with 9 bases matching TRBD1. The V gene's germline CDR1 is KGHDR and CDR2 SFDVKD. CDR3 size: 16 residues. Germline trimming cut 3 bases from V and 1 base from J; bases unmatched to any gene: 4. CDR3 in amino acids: CATSDSRDRGTDTQYF. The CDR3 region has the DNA TGTGCCACCAGTGATAGCCGGGACAGGGGCACAGATACGCAGTATTTT.

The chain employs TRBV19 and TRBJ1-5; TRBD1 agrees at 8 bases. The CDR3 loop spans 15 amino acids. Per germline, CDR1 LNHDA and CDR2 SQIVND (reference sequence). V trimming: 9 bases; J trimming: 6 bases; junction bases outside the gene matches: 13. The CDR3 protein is CASWKGQVDGQPQHF. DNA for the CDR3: TGTGCCAGCTGGAAGGGACAGGTTGACGGTCAGCCCCAGCATTTT.

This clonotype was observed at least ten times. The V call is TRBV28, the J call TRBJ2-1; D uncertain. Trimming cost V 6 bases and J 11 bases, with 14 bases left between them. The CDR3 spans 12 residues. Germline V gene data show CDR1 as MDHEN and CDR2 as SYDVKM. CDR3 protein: CASSPVLGKQFF. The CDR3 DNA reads TGTGCCAGCAGCCCAGTCCTTGGAAAGCAGTTCTTC.

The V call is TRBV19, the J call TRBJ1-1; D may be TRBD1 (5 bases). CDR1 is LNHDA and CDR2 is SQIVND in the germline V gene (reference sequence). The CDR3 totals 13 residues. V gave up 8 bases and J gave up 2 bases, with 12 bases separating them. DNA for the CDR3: TGTGCCAGTCAAAAGACAGATAACACTGAAGCTTTCTTT. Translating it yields CASQKTDNTEAFF.

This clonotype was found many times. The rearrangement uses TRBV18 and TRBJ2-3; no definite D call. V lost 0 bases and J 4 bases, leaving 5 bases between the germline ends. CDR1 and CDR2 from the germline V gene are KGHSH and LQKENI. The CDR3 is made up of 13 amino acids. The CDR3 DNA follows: TGTGCCAGCTCACCACCGGTTTCAGATACGCAGTATTTT. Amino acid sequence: CASSPPVSDTQYF. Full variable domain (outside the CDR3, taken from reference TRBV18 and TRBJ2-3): NAGVMQNPRHLVRRRGQEARLRCSPMKGHSHVYWYRQLPEEGLKFMVYLQKENIIDESGMPKERFSAEFPKEGPSILRIQQVVRGDSAAYFCASSPPVSDTQYFGPGTRLTVL.

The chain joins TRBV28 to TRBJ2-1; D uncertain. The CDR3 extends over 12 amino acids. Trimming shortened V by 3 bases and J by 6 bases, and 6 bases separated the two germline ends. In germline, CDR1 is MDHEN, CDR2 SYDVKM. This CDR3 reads CASSFGRNEQFF. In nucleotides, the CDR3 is TGTGCCAGCAGTTTCGGGCGCAATGAGCAGTTCTTC. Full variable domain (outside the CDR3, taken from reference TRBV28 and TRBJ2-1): DVKVTQSSRYLVKRTGEKVFLECVQDMDHENMFWYRQDPGLGLRLIYFSYDVKMKEKGDIPEGYSVSREKKERFSLILESASTNQTSMYLCASSFGRNEQFFGPGTRLTVL.

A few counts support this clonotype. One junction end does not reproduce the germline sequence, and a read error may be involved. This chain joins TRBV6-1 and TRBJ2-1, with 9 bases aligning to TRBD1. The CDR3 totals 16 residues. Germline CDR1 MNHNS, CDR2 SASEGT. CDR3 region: CAISALQGAQSNEQFF. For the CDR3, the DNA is TGTGCCATCAGTGCCTTACAGGGGGCCCAGAGCAATGAGCAGTTCTTC.

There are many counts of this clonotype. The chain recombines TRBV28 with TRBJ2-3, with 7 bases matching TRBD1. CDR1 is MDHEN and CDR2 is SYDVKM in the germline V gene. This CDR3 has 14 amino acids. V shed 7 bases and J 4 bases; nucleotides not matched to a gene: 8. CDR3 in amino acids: CASILDRAADTQYF. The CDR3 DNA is TGTGCCAGCATTCTTGACAGGGCCGCAGATACGCAGTATTTT.

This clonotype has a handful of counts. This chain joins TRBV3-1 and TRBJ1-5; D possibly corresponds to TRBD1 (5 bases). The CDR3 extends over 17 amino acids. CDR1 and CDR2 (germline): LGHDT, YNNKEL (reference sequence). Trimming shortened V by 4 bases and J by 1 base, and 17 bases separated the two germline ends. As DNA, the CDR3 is TGTGCCAGCAGCCTCTCGGGGGGGTCGGAGAGCAATCAGCCCCAGCATTTT. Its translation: CASSLSGGSESNQPQHF. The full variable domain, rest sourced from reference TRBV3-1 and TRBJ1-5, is DTAVSQTPKYLVTQMGNDKSIKCEQNLGHDTMYWYKQDSKKFLKIMFSYNNKELIINETVPNRFSPKSPDKAHLNLHINSLELGDSAVYFCASSLSGGSESNQPQHFGDGTRLSIL.

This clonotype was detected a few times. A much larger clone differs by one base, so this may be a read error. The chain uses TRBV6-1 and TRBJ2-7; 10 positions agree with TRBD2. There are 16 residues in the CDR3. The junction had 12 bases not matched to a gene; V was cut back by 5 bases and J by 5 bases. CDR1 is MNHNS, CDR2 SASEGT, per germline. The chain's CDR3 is CASSSQSLAGENEQYV. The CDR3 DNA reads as TGTGCCAGCAGTTCCCAAAGTCTAGCGGGGGAGAACGAGCAGTACGTC.

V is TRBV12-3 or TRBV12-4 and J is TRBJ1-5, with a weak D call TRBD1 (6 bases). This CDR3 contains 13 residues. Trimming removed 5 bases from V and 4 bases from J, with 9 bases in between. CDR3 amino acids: CASSAGANQPQHF. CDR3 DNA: TGTGCCAGCAGTGCGGGGGCTAATCAGCCCCAGCATTTT.

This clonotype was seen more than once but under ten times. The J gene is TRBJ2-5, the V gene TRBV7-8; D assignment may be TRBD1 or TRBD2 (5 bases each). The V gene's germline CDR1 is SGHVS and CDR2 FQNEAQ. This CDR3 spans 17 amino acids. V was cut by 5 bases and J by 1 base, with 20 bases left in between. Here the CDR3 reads CASSAWGRDQAQETQYF. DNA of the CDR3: TGTGCCAGCAGCGCCTGGGGTCGGGACCAGGCCCAAGAGACCCAGTACTTC.

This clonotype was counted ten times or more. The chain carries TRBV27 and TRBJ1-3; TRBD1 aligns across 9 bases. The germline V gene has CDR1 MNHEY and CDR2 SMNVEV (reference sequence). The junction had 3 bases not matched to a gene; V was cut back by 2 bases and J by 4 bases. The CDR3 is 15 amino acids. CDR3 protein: CASSLTGGLGNTIYF. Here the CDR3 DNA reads TGTGCCAGCAGTTTAACAGGGGGCTTGGGAAACACCATATATTTT.

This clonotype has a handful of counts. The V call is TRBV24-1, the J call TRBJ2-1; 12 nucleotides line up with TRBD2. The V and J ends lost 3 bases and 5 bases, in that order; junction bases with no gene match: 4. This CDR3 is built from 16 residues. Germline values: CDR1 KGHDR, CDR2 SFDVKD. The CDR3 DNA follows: TGTGCCACCAGTGATCCTAGCGGGGGGGTAAACAATGAGCAGTTCTTC. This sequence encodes CATSDPSGGVNNEQFF.

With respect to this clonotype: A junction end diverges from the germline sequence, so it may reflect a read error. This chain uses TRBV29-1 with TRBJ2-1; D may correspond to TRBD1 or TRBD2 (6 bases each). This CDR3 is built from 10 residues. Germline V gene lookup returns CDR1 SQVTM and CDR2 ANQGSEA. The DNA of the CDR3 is TGCAGCGTTGGAACCCGGGGGCACGTCTTC. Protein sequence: CSVGTRGHVF.

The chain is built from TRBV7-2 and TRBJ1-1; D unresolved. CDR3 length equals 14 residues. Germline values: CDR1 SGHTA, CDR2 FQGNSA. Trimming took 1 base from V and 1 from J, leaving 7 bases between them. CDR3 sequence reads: CASSLDSGNTEAFF. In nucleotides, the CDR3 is TGTGCCAGCAGCTTAGACTCAGGGAACACTGAAGCTTTCTTT.

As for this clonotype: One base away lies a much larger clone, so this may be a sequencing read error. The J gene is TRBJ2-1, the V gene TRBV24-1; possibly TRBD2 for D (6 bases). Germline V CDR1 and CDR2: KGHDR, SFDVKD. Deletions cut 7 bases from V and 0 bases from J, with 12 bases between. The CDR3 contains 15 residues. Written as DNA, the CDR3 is TGTGCCACCAGCCGAGCGGGCATCTCCTACAATGAGCAGTTCTTC. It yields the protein CATSRAGISYNEQFF.

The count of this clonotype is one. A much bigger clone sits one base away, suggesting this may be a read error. The CDR3 is CSARGRDSSYNGQFF. In DNA form, the CDR3 reads TGCAGTGCTAGAGGTCGGGACAGCTCCTACAATGGGCAGTTCTTC. The chain joins TRBV20-1 to TRBJ2-1, with 7 bases identical to TRBD1. Germline lookup yields CDR1 DFQATT and CDR2 SNEGSKA (reference sequence). The CDR3 length is 15 residues.

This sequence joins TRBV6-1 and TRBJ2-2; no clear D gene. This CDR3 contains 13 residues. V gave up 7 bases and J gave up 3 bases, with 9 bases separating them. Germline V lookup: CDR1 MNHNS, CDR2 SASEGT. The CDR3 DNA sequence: TGTGCCAGCATCCGCTGGGACACCGGGGAGCTGTTTTTT. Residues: CASIRWDTGELFF.

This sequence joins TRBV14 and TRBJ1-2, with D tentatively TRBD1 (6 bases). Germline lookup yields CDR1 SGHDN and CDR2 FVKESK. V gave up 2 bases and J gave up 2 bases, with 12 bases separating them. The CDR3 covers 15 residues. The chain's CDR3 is CASSQNTGINYGYTF. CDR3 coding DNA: TGTGCCAGCAGCCAAAATACAGGGATCAACTATGGCTACACCTTC. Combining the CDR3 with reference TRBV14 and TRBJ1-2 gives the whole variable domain EAGVTQFPSHSVIEKGQTVTLRCDPISGHDNLYWYRRVMGKEIKFLLHFVKESKQDESGMPNNRFLAERTGGTYSTLKVQPAELEDSGVYFCASSQNTGINYGYTFGSGTRLTVV.

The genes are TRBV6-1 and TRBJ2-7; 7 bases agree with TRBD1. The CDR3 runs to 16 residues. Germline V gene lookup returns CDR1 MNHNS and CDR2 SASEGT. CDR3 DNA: TGTGCCATCAGTGAGTCGGCTGGGGACAGCGGTAACGAGCAGTACGTC. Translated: CAISESAGDSGNEQYV.

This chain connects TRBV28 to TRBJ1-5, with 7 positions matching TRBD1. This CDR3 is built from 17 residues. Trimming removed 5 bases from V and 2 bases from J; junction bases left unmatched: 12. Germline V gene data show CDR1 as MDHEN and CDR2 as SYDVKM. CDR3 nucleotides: TGTGCCAGCAGTCTGACCTCAGGGGGGGGGGGCAATCAGCCCCAGCATTTT. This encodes CASSLTSGGGGNQPQHF. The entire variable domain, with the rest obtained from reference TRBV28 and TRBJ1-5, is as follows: DVKVTQSSRYLVKRTGEKVFLECVQDMDHENMFWYRQDPGLGLRLIYFSYDVKMKEKGDIPEGYSVSREKKERFSLILESASTNQTSMYLCASSLTSGGGGNQPQHFGDGTRLSIL.

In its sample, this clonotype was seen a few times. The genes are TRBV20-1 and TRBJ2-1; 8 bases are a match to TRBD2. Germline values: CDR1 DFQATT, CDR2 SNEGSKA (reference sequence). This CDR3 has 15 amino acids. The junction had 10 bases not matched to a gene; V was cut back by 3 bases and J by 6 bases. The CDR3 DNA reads TGCAGTGCTAGCCCCGGGACTAGATTGTTCAATGAGCAGTTCTTC. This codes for CSASPGTRLFNEQFF.

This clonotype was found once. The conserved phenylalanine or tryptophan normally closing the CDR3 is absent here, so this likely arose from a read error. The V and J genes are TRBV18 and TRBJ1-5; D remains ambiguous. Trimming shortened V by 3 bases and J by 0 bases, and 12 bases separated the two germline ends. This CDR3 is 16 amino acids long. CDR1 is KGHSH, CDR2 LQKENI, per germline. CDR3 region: CASSPVGHGSNQPQHL. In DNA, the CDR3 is TGTGCCAGCTCACCCGTGGGTCACGGTAGCAATCAGCCCCAGCATCTT.

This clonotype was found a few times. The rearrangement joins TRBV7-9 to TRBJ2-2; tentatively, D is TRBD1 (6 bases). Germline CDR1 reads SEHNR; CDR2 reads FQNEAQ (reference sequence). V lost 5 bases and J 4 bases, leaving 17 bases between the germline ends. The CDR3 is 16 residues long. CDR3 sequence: CASSGKQGSVTGELFF. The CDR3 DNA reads TGTGCCAGCAGCGGTAAACAGGGTTCGGTCACCGGGGAGCTGTTTTTT.

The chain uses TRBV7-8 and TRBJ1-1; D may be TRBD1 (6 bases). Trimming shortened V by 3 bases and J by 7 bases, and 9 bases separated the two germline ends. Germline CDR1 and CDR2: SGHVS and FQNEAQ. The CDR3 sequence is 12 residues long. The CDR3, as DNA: TGTGCCAGCAGCTTCGGGGACAATGAAGCTTTCTTT. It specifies CASSFGDNEAFF.

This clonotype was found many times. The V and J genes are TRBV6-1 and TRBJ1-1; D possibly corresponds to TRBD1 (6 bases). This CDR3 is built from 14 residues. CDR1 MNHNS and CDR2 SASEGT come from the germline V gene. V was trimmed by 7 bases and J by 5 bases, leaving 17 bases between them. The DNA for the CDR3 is TGTGCCAGCATCAAACAGGGATTAGGAACTGAAGCTTTCTTT. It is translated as CASIKQGLGTEAFF.

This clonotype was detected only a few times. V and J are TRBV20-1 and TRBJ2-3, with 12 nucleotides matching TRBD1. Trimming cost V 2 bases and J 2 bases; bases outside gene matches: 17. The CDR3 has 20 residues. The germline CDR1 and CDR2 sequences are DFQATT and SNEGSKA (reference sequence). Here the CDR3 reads CSARHENPGQGASSTDTQYF. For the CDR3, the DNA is TGCAGTGCTAGACATGAGAACCCGGGACAGGGGGCTTCTTCCACAGATACGCAGTATTTT.